This T cell receptor beta chain is from a study of T cell responses to AZD1222 COVID-19 vaccine. Whole-study results and caveats: Nearly half of spike-specific TCRs reportedly target unmutated variant regions. Just a handful of AZD1222 recipients tested seropositive at baseline.

Unmatched junction bases numbered 9, after V lost 5 bases and J lost 4 bases. CDR1 is SGHVS and CDR2 is FNYEAQ in the germline V gene. The CDR3 runs 15 residues. Data came from immunoSEQ multiplex PCR; TCRdb stores just in-frame clones and leaves some out. The top ten clones hold over 7.5% of a sample with some 120,000 clones, almost 90% of them seen once. In the case of this clone: Its cognate antigen is unknown.

The clonotype originates from an adult in good health. The sample here was peripheral blood, taken on day 0 of AZD1222 vaccination. The chain combines TRBV7-6 with TRBJ1-2; 8 nucleotides agree with TRBD1. In DNA form, the CDR3 reads TGTGCCAGCAGCACGAGGGGAGGACAGGGCTATGGCTACACCTTC. As protein: CASSTRGGQGYGYTF.